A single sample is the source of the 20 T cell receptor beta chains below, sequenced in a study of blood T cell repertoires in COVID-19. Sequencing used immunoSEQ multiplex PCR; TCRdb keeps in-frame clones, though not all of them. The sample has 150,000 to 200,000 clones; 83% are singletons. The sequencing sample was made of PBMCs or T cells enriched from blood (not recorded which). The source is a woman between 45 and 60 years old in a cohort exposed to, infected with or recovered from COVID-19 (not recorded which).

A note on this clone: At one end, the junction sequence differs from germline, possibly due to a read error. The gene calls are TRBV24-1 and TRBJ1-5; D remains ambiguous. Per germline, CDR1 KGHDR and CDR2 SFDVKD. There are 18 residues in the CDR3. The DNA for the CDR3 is TGTGCCACGAGTGATAGGGTGATGCGGGCTATAAGCAATCAGCCCCAGCATTTT. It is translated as CATSDRVMRAISNQPQHF.

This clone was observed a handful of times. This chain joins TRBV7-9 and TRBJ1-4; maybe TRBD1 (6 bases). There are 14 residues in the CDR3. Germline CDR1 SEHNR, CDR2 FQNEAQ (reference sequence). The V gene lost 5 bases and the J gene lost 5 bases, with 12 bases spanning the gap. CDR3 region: CASSNRTANEKLFF. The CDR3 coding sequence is TGTGCCAGCAGCAACAGGACAGCAAATGAAAAACTGTTTTTT.

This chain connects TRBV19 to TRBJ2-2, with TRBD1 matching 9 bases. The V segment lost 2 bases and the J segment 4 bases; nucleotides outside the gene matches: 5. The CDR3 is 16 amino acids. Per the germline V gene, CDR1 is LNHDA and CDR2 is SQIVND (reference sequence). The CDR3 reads CASSITPGQGTGELFF. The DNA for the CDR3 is TGTGCCAGTAGTATAACCCCGGGACAGGGCACCGGGGAGCTGTTTTTT.

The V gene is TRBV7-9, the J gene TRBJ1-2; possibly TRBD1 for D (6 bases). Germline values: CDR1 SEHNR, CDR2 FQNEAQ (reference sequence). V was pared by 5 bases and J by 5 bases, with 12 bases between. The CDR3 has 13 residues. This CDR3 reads CASSPDRLYGYTF. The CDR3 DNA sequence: TGTGCCAGCAGCCCGGACAGATTATATGGCTACACCTTC.

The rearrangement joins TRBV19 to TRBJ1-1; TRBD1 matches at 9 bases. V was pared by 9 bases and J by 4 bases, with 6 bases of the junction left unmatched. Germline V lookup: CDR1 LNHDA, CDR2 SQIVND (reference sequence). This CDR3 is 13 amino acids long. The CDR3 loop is CASTGQGTTEAFF. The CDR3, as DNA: TGTGCCAGCACGGGACAGGGAACCACTGAAGCTTTCTTT.

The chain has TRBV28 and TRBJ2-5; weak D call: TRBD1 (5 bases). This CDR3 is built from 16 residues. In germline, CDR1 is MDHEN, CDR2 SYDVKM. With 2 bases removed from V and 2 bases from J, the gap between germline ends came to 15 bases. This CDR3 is CASSLDRPQGQETQYF. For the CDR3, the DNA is TGTGCCAGCAGTTTAGATAGGCCGCAGGGACAAGAGACCCAGTACTTC. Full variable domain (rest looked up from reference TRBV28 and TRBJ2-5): DVKVTQSSRYLVKRTGEKVFLECVQDMDHENMFWYRQDPGLGLRLIYFSYDVKMKEKGDIPEGYSVSREKKERFSLILESASTNQTSMYLCASSLDRPQGQETQYFGPGTRLLVL.

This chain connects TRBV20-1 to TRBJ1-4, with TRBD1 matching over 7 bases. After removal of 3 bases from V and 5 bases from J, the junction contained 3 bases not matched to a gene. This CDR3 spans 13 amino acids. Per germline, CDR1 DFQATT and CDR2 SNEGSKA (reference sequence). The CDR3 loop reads CSASRRGNEKLFF. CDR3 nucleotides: TGCAGTGCTAGTCGCAGGGGGAATGAAAAACTGTTTTTT.

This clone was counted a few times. CDR3: CATQIGVLGDTQYF. CDR3 in DNA: TGTGCCACCCAAATAGGGGTACTTGGGGATACGCAGTATTTT. The rearrangement joins TRBV7-3 to TRBJ2-3; tentative D call: TRBD1 (5 bases). This CDR3 region has 14 residues. Germline V lookup: CDR1 SGHTA, CDR2 FQGTGA. Trimming shortened V by 10 bases and J by 6 bases, and 20 bases separated the two germline ends.

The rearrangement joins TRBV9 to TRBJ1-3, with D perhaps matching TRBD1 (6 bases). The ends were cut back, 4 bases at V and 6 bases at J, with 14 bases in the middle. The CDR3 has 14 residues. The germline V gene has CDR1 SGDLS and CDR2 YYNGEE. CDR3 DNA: TGTGCCAGCAGCCCTCCCGGGGGGCCAAACACCATATATTTT. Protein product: CASSPPGGPNTIYF.

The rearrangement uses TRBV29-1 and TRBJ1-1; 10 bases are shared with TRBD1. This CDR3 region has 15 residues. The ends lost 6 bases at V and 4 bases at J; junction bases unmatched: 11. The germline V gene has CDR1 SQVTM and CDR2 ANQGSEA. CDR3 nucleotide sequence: TGCAGCGTCGCGACGGGGACAGGGGCTATCACTGAAGCTTTCTTT. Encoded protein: CSVATGTGAITEAFF.

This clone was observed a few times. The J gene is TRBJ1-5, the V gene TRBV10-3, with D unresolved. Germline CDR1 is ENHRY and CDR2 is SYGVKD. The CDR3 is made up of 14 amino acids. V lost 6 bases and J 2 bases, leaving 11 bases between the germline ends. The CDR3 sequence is CAIRADGGNQPQHF. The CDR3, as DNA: TGTGCCATCAGAGCAGACGGGGGCAATCAGCCCCAGCATTTT.

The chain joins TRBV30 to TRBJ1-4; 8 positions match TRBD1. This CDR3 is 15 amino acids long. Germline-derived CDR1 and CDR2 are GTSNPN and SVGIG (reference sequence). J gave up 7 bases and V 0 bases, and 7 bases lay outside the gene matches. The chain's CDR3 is CAWSVRGTGSEKLFF. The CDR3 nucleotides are TGTGCCTGGAGTGTACGTGGGACAGGAAGTGAAAAACTGTTTTTT.

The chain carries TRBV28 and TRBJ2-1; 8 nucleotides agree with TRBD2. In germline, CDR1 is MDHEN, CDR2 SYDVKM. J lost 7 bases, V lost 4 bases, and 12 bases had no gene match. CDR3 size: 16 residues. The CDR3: CASSSSAGGARNEQFF. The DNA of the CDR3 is TGTGCCAGCAGTTCCTCCGCCGGGGGGGCGCGGAATGAGCAGTTCTTC.

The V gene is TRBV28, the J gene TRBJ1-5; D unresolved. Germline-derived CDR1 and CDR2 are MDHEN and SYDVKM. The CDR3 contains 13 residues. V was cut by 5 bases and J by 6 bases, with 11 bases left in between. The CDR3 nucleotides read TGTGCCAGCAGTCAAACCTTCAGTCAGCCCCAGCATTTT. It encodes CASSQTFSQPQHF.

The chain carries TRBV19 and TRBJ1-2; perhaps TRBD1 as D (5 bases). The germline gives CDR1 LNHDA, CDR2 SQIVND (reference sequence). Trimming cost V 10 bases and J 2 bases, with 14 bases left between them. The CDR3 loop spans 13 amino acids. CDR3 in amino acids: CATRDSPNYGYTF. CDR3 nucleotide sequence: TGTGCCACCCGGGACTCACCGAACTATGGCTACACCTTC.

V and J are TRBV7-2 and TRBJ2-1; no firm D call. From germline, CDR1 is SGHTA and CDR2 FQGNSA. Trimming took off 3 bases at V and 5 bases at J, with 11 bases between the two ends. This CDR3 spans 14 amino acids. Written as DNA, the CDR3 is TGTGCCAGCAGCTTGCGTCAGGCACACAATGAGCAGTTCTTC. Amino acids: CASSLRQAHNEQFF.

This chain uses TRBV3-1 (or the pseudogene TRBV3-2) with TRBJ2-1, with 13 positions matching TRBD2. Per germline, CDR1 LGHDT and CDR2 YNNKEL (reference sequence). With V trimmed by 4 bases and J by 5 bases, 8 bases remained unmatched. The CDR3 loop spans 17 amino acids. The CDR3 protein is CASSRGEGTSGNNEQFF. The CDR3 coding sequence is TGTGCCAGCAGCCGAGGGGAGGGGACTAGCGGGAACAATGAGCAGTTCTTC.

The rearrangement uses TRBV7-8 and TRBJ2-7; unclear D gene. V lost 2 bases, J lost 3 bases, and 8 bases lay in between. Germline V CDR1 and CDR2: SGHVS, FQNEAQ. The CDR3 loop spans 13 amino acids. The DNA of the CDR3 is TGTGCCAGCAGCTTACCGTCCGTCTACGAGCAGTACTTC. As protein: CASSLPSVYEQYF.

The CDR3: CASSLPTDTQYF. The CDR3 DNA sequence: TGTGCCAGCAGTCTACCCACAGATACGCAGTATTTT. V gene TRBV28 combines with J gene TRBJ2-3; D is unclear. This CDR3 region has 12 residues. V shed 5 bases and J shed 2 bases, with 5 bases lying between them. Germline V gene sequence: CDR1 MDHEN, CDR2 SYDVKM. Full variable domain (rest looked up from reference TRBV28 and TRBJ2-3): DVKVTQSSRYLVKRTGEKVFLECVQDMDHENMFWYRQDPGLGLRLIYFSYDVKMKEKGDIPEGYSVSREKKERFSLILESASTNQTSMYLCASSLPTDTQYFGPGTRLTVL.

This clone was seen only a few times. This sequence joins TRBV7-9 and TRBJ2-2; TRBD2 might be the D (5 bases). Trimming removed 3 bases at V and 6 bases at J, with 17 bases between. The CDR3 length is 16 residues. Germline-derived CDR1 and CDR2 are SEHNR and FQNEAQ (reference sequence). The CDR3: CASSFGPPSEAGELFF. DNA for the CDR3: TGTGCCAGCAGCTTTGGCCCACCATCGGAGGCCGGGGAGCTGTTTTTT.